Below are 3 T cell receptor beta chains sequenced from a single sample in a study of blood T cell repertoires in COVID-19. The protocol was immunoSEQ multiplex PCR, while the TCRdb copy is restricted to in-frame clones and leaves out a portion. The sample has under 110,000 clones, approximately 91% seen once. The sequenced sample consisted of peripheral blood. Receptors originate from a man aged 50 to 59 with acute or convalescent COVID-19.

This sequence joins TRBV30 and TRBJ1-5; D might be TRBD1 (5 bases). V lost 3 bases and J lost 7, with 19 bases in between. Germline CDR1 is GTSNPN and CDR2 is SVGIG (reference sequence). The CDR3 spans 15 residues. The CDR3 nucleotides are TGTGCCTGGAGCACCAATTCAGGGTCGGCACAGCCCCAGCATTTT. Protein sequence: CAWSTNSGSAQPQHF.

J is TRBJ2-2 and V is TRBV7-8, with TRBD2 matching over 10 bases. CDR3 length equals 17 residues. J lost 5 bases, V lost 4 bases, and 10 bases had no gene match. Germline loops: CDR1 SGHVS, CDR2 FQNEAQ. The CDR3 here is CASSSGSGGPGTGELFF. CDR3 nucleotides: TGTGCCAGCAGCTCCGGTAGCGGGGGGCCCGGAACCGGGGAGCTGTTTTTT.

This chain uses TRBV6-5 with TRBJ1-5; maybe TRBD1 (5 bases). Germline CDR1 is MNHEY and CDR2 is SVGAGI. Trimming removed 6 bases at V and 6 bases at J, with 15 bases between. The length of the CDR3 is 14 residues. The CDR3 is CASSPRGGSQPQHF. CDR3 in DNA: TGTGCCAGCAGCCCGCGGGGGGGAAGTCAGCCCCAGCATTTT.